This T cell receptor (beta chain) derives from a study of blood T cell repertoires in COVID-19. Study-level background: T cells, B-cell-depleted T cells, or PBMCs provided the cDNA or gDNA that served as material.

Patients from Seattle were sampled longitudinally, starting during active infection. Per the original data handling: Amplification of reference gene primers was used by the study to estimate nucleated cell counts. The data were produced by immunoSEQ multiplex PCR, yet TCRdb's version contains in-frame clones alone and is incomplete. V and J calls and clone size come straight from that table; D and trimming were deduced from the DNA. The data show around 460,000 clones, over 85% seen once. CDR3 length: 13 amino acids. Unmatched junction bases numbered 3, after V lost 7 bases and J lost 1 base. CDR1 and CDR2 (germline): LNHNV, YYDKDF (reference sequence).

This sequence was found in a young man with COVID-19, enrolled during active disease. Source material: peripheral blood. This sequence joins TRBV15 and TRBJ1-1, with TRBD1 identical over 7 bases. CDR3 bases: TGTGCCACCAAGAGGGGGCCGAACACTGAAGCTTTCTTT. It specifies CATKRGPNTEAFF.